This T cell receptor (beta chain) was identified in a study of long-term antiretroviral therapy in people with HIV. The libraries were made with immunoSEQ v3.0 at survey level. Data came from immunoSEQ multiplex PCR; TCRdb stores just in-frame clones and leaves some out. The table records about 33,000 clones, roughly 80% of them present only once. The CDR3 extends over 17 amino acids. Germline V gene data show CDR1 as SEHNR and CDR2 as FQNEAQ (reference sequence). The ends were cut back, 1 base at V and 8 bases at J, with 21 bases in the middle. The chain links TRBV7-9 to TRBJ2-1, with D possibly being TRBD1 or TRBD2 (6 bases each). This specimen consisted of unsorted PBMCs, obtained 2 years after starting antiretroviral therapy. The receptor was isolated from a woman aged 50 to 60 with HIV. The CDR3 spells CASSLGAGTRRGDEQFF. The DNA of the CDR3 is TGTGCCAGCAGCTTAGGGGCCGGGACAAGGAGGGGCGATGAGCAGTTCTTC.